What follows is one T cell receptor beta chain and its context. Its antigen remains unidentified. Base qualities are not provided; no much larger clone lies one nucleotide away. This sample is part of a study of blood T cell repertoires in COVID-19 (dated by TCRdb to 2020 to 2022). In terms of the full investigation: Samples covering the acute and convalescent phases of COVID-19 were provided by collaborators in the United States, Italy and Spain. Deeply sampled blood TCRbeta repertoires from subjects exposed to, actively infected with, or recovered from COVID-19 were included in the dataset. The material from the prospective study consisted of cDNA or gDNA derived from T cells, B-cell-depleted T cells, or PBMCs. A freely available public database, intended as a resource for researchers studying the immune response to SARS-CoV-2, is where the repertoires were released. Where HLA class I and class II types were available, the types were taken from metadata supplied by the sample provider, not from assay-based typing. The samples were drawn from two sources: the first 160 participants of the ongoing ImmuneRACE study, and 1,000 to 1,500 subjects contributed by 6 global collaborators. A de-identified subject ID, COVID-19 status, age in years and sex were almost always included in the sample metadata. The research as a whole found: The quantity of clinical and demographic metadata differed by source and by participant and was supplied without curation.

In Seattle, one collaborating source enrolled patients while the infection was active and tracked those patients longitudinally over the course of disease. The collaborating institutions used their own protocols to collect whole blood in K2EDTA tubes. For TCRbeta analysis, collaborator samples were shipped as frozen whole blood, as isolated PBMCs, or as DNA extracted from either sample type. The immunoSEQ Assay, a bias-controlled multiplex PCR, was used to amplify TCRbeta CDR3 regions from genomic DNA. Per the source publication's procedure: The number of nucleated cells in each sample was estimated from the amplification of reference gene primers within the assay. Sequence reads were collapsed and filtered to measure the absolute abundance of every unique TCRbeta CDR3 rearrangement. For each sample, productive Simpson clonality was calculated by taking the square root of Simpson's diversity index across productive rearrangements. Here the immuneACCESS table is served through TCRdb, limited to in-frame sequences with V and J called. Missing clones are a known gap in these copies; in checked studies unresolved V genes cover under half, and the rest lacks a known reason. V, J and clone size were drawn from that table, and D and trimming were deduced from the DNA. The sample table contains fewer than 300,000 clones; only one count was recorded for roughly 80% of them. Jointly, the top ten make up approximately 14% of the sample.

V is trimmed back by 2 bases and J by 4 bases, and the junction contains 7 bases that no gene match accounts for. Reading the germline V gene (reference sequence) gives CDR1 SGHNT and CDR2 YYREEE. The CDR3 holds 17 amino acids from the cysteine to the phenylalanine. Of all the DNA, just the CDR3 is kept, 51 bases in frame from base 1. Source material: peripheral blood. The sequence joins TRBV5-4 to TRBJ2-3; 13 bases in the junction line up with TRBD2. This sequence originates from an older person with COVID-19, enrolled during active disease. The CDR3 region: CASSLPTSGGAPDTQYF. The nucleotides are TGTGCCAGCAGCTTACCAACTAGCGGGGGGGCCCCAGATACGCAGTATTTT.